Shown below are 30 T cell receptor beta chains from a single sample sequenced in a study of shared T cell receptors in the human thymus. The repertoire was sequenced with immunoSEQ multiplex PCR; TCRdb's copy has only in-frame clones and lacks some. The table lists 500,000 to 750,000 clones, roughly 90% of them singletons. The same data also went into a second study, on human thymus T cells.

The sequenced material came from thymocytes. All receptors derive from a boy in the first two years of life with a congenital heart defect.

V is TRBV7-3 and J is TRBJ1-1, with 7 bases aligning to TRBD1. Germline values: CDR1 SGHTA, CDR2 FQGTGA. V shed 1 base, J shed 2 bases, and the junction held 4 bases outside the gene matches. The length of the CDR3 is 15 residues. The CDR3, as DNA: TGTGCCAGCAGCTTAAAAGGGACAGACAACACTGAAGCTTTCTTT. Protein product: CASSLKGTDNTEAFF.

The chain recombines TRBV30 with TRBJ2-7, with 9 positions matching TRBD2. The V and J ends lost 4 bases and 3 bases, in that order; junction bases with no gene match: 4. The germline gives CDR1 GTSNPN, CDR2 SVGIG (reference sequence). The CDR3 contains 13 residues. The CDR3 sequence: CAWNGAGGYEQYF. CDR3 nucleotide sequence: TGTGCCTGGAATGGAGCGGGAGGCTACGAGCAGTACTTC.

This chain joins TRBV4-3 and TRBJ2-7, with 9 bases identical to TRBD2. CDR1 LGHNA and CDR2 YSLEER come from the germline V gene. J lost 2 bases, V lost 8 bases, and 7 bases had no gene match. The CDR3 is 14 residues long. The CDR3 sequence: CASPSTSGTYEQYF. Written as DNA, the CDR3 is TGCGCCAGCCCCTCGACTAGCGGTACCTACGAGCAGTACTTC.

This chain uses TRBV4-2 with TRBJ2-7; D is possibly TRBD2 (5 bases). Deletions cut 0 bases from V and 5 bases from J, with 8 bases between. Per germline, CDR1 LGHNA and CDR2 YNFKEQ. The CDR3 length is 13 residues. The CDR3 reads CASSQEGVHEQYF. DNA for the CDR3: TGTGCCAGCAGCCAAGAGGGAGTACACGAGCAGTACTTC.

The chain combines TRBV10-1 with TRBJ2-2; weak D call: TRBD2 (6 bases). The V end lost 3 bases, the J end lost 2 bases, and 7 bases lay between the germline ends. Germline-derived CDR1 and CDR2 are WNHNN and SYGVQD (reference sequence). The length of the CDR3 is 14 residues. CDR3 residues: CASSEGTNTGELFF. The CDR3 nucleotides read TGCGCCAGCAGTGAAGGGACTAACACCGGGGAGCTGTTTTTT.

V is TRBV2 and J is TRBJ2-7; D may be TRBD2 (6 bases). V dropped 6 bases and J dropped 11 bases, with 17 bases sitting between them. This CDR3 is 12 amino acids long. Germline lookup yields CDR1 SNHLY and CDR2 FYNNEI. CDR3 region: CASSQGGRGKYF. CDR3 in DNA: TGTGCCAGCAGCCAAGGTGGGCGGGGCAAGTACTTC.

V gene TRBV20-1 combines with J gene TRBJ1-2, with D possibly being TRBD1 (5 bases). Deletions cut 6 bases from V and 4 bases from J, with 9 bases between. Germline CDR1 DFQATT, CDR2 SNEGSKA (reference sequence). There are 11 residues in the CDR3. Here the CDR3 DNA reads TGCAGTGCAACAGGAATCTATGGCTACACCTTC. It translates to CSATGIYGYTF.

The V and J genes are TRBV4-1 and TRBJ2-7; D perhaps matches TRBD2 (5 bases). This CDR3 has 14 residues. The V gene's germline CDR1 is MGHRA and CDR2 YSYEKL. Deletions cut 0 bases from V and 6 bases from J, with 12 bases between. CDR3 loop: CASSQEGFAGEQYF. For the CDR3, the DNA is TGCGCCAGCAGCCAAGAGGGCTTTGCGGGCGAGCAGTACTTC.

This chain connects TRBV4-3 to TRBJ2-2; 12 bases fit TRBD2. The CDR3 runs to 21 residues. Germline loops: CDR1 LGHNA, CDR2 YSLEER. V lost 4 bases and J lost 2; bases outside the gene matches: 17. CDR3 in DNA: TGCGCCAGCAGCCTTAGTCACAGGGGGCAACTAGCGGGAGGAAACACCGGGGAGCTGTTTTTT. Translating it yields CASSLSHRGQLAGGNTGELFF.

This chain joins TRBV9 and TRBJ2-7, with 9 bases lining up with TRBD2. The V gene's germline CDR1 is SGDLS and CDR2 YYNGEE. Trimming removed 4 bases from V and 3 bases from J; junction bases left unmatched: 5. The CDR3 is 14 amino acids. The CDR3 sequence is CASSKREDRYEQYF. In DNA, the CDR3 is TGTGCCAGCAGCAAGCGGGAGGACCGCTACGAGCAGTACTTC.

This clone was picked up one time. The genes are TRBV2 and TRBJ1-5, with TRBD1 as a possible D gene (6 bases). Trimming removed 6 bases from V and 4 bases from J, with 13 bases in between. The CDR3 is 14 residues long. Germline CDR1 is SNHLY and CDR2 is FYNNEI. This CDR3 is CASRGDTDNQPQHF. The CDR3 DNA follows: TGTGCCAGCAGGGGGGACACGGATAATCAGCCCCAGCATTTT.

The chain combines TRBV13 with TRBJ2-1; 7 bases match TRBD2. V shed 5 bases and J 8 bases; nucleotides not matched to a gene: 12. The length of the CDR3 is 15 residues. CDR1 and CDR2 (germline): PRHDT, FYEKMQ (reference sequence). The CDR3 DNA sequence: TGTGCCAGCAGCCTGACGGGGGAGGGGTACGATGAGCAGTTCTTC. It yields the protein CASSLTGEGYDEQFF.

The rearrangement joins TRBV9 to TRBJ2-1; TRBD2 matches at 11 bases. Germline-derived CDR1 and CDR2 are SGDLS and YYNGEE. V lost 0 bases and J lost 12; bases outside the gene matches: 8. The CDR3 totals 15 residues. CDR3 in amino acids: CASSVGETSGVVQFF. The DNA of the CDR3 is TGTGCCAGCAGCGTAGGGGAGACTAGCGGGGTGGTGCAGTTCTTC. Using reference TRBV9 and TRBJ2-1 for the parts outside the CDR3, the full variable domain is DSGVTQTPKHLITATGQRVTLRCSPRSGDLSVYWYQQSLDQGLQFLIQYYNGEERAKGNILERFSAQQFPDLHSELNLSSLELGDSALYFCASSVGETSGVVQFFGPGTRLTVL.

Written as DNA, the CDR3 is TGCGCCAGCAGCCAAGACCTCTACCTAGCGGGAGGGCTCCAAGAGACCCAGTACTTC. Its translation is CASSQDLYLAGGLQETQYF. V usage is TRBV4-1 and J usage is TRBJ2-5, with TRBD2 matching over 12 bases. Germline V lookup: CDR1 MGHRA, CDR2 YSYEKL. CDR3 size: 19 residues. J gave up 1 base and V 0 bases, and 9 bases lay outside the gene matches.

CDR3 nucleotides: TGTGCCAGCTCACCCCGAGCGGGGGAACAAGAGACCCAGTACTTC. As protein: CASSPRAGEQETQYF. The V call is TRBV18, the J call TRBJ2-5, with TRBD2 matching 8 bases. V shed 3 bases and J 2 bases; nucleotides not matched to a gene: 5. Germline CDR1 is KGHSH and CDR2 is LQKENI. This CDR3 has 15 amino acids. The full variable domain, with the rest looked up from reference TRBV18 and TRBJ2-5, is NAGVMQNPRHLVRRRGQEARLRCSPMKGHSHVYWYRQLPEEGLKFMVYLQKENIIDESGMPKERFSAEFPKEGPSILRIQQVVRGDSAAYFCASSPRAGEQETQYFGPGTRLLVL.

The chain carries TRBV27 and TRBJ2-1, with a possible D match to TRBD2 (5 bases). The ends were cut back, 0 bases at V and 4 bases at J, with 10 bases in the middle. This CDR3 contains 15 residues. The V gene's germline CDR1 is MNHEY and CDR2 SMNVEV (reference sequence). CDR3 sequence: CASSLSGSWYNEQFF. The CDR3 DNA reads as TGTGCCAGCAGTTTATCAGGGAGTTGGTACAATGAGCAGTTCTTC.

This clone occurred a few times. This chain joins TRBV7-2 and TRBJ2-3; TRBD2 matches at 11 bases. Germline CDR1 is SGHTA and CDR2 is FQGNSA. The CDR3 is made up of 16 amino acids. Trimming removed 2 bases from V and 4 bases from J; junction bases left unmatched: 5. This CDR3 is CASSLKLAGDPDTQYF. The CDR3, as DNA: TGTGCCAGCAGCTTAAAACTAGCGGGAGATCCAGATACGCAGTATTTT.

This rearrangement joins TRBV2 to TRBJ2-2, with D possibly matching TRBD2 (8 bases). CDR1 is SNHLY and CDR2 is FYNNEI in the germline V gene. The CDR3 sequence is 17 residues long. V was cut by 2 bases and J by 3 bases, with 16 bases left in between. CDR3 amino acids: CASSESGGQGDTGELFF. The CDR3 DNA is TGTGCCAGCAGTGAAAGCGGGGGCCAGGGGGACACCGGGGAGCTGTTTTTT. Combining the CDR3 with reference TRBV2 and TRBJ2-2 gives the whole variable domain EPEVTQTPSHQVTQMGQEVILRCVPISNHLYFYWYRQILGQKVEFLVSFYNNEISEKSEIFDDQFSVERPDGSNFTLKIRSTKLEDSAMYFCASSESGGQGDTGELFFGEGSRLTVL.

CDR3 coding DNA: TGCGCCAGCAGCGTGGGGGTAGCGGGAGCCCCGAACACCGGGGAGCTGTTTTTT. Protein sequence: CASSVGVAGAPNTGELFF. V gene TRBV4-3 combines with J gene TRBJ2-2; 9 positions agree with TRBD2. The germline CDR1 and CDR2 sequences are LGHNA and YSLEER. The J segment lost 0 bases and the V segment lost 5 bases, leaving 10 bases of the junction unmatched. The CDR3 totals 18 residues.

This clone is a singleton in its sample. This chain uses TRBV21-1 with TRBJ2-1; TRBD2, the table's D call, was not compared with the DNA. TRBV21-1 is deemed a pseudogene. CDR3 length: 17 amino acids. CDR3 in amino acids: CASSKGDGEDLGNEQFF. The DNA for the CDR3 is TGTGCCAGCAGCAAAGGGGATGGGGAGGACTTAGGGAATGAGCAGTTCTTC.

The rearrangement links TRBV11-2 to TRBJ2-7; a possible D gene is TRBD2 (6 bases). Germline V gene lookup returns CDR1 SGHAT and CDR2 FQNNGV. V was cut by 1 base and J by 5 bases, with 21 bases left in between. The CDR3 contains 17 residues. This chain's CDR3 is CASSLGGLGAGRHEQYF. DNA for the CDR3: TGTGCCAGCAGCTTAGGGGGCCTTGGGGCAGGGAGGCACGAGCAGTACTTC.

The genes are TRBV6-6 and TRBJ2-1; no firm D call. The CDR3 sequence is 12 residues long. The ends were cut back, 2 bases at V and 7 bases at J, with 6 bases in the middle. Germline lookup yields CDR1 MNHNY and CDR2 SVGAGI (reference sequence). The CDR3 bases are TGTGCCAGCAGTTACGTCAGGAATGAGCAGTTCTTC. Amino acid sequence: CASSYVRNEQFF.

The chain carries TRBV13 and TRBJ2-3, with a possible D match to TRBD2 (7 bases). The CDR3 contains 13 residues. V was clipped by 3 bases and J by 6 bases, with 10 bases between them. The germline CDR1 and CDR2 sequences are PRHDT and FYEKMQ (reference sequence). The CDR3 DNA follows: TGTGCCAGCAGCTTCGGGGGGCGGGATACGCAGTATTTT. Protein: CASSFGGRDTQYF.

V is TRBV23-1 and J is TRBJ2-7; TRBD1 aligns across 8 bases. TRBV23-1 is an open reading frame, and its role is uncertain. J gave up 4 bases and V 5 bases, and 7 bases lay outside the gene matches. The CDR3 contains 14 residues. In DNA, the CDR3 is TGCGCCAGCAGTGCCAGGGGGCTGCTTTACGAGCAGTACTTC. Translating it yields CASSARGLLYEQYF.

V and J are TRBV29-1 and TRBJ1-2, with D unresolved. CDR3 size: 13 residues. V lost 3 bases to trimming and J lost 5 bases, with 13 bases between them. The germline gives CDR1 SQVTM, CDR2 ANQGSEA. CDR3 sequence reads: CSVERGQEYGYTF. Here the CDR3 DNA reads TGCAGCGTTGAGCGAGGGCAGGAATATGGCTACACCTTC.

The gene calls are TRBV10-2 and TRBJ2-3; TRBD1 aligns across 10 bases. The CDR3 covers 16 residues. V was pared by 3 bases and J by 5 bases, with 8 bases of the junction left unmatched. Germline V CDR1 and CDR2: WSHSY, SAAADI. The CDR3 spells CASSDLGQGLGDTQYF. DNA of the CDR3: TGCGCCAGCAGTGATCTGGGACAGGGGTTGGGAGATACGCAGTATTTT.

V and J are TRBV18 and TRBJ1-2, with unresolved D. CDR1 and CDR2 (germline): KGHSH, LQKENI. The ends were cut back, 0 bases at V and 6 bases at J, with 11 bases in the middle. The CDR3 loop spans 14 amino acids. In DNA, the CDR3 is TGTGCCAGCTCACCACCCCCTCCAGATGATGGCTACACCTTC. It yields the protein CASSPPPPDDGYTF.

This sequence joins TRBV4-3 and TRBJ2-7; 11 bases agree with TRBD2. This CDR3 region has 17 residues. Germline-derived CDR1 and CDR2 are LGHNA and YSLEER. V lost 2 bases to trimming and J lost 3 bases; unmatched junction nucleotides: 9. CDR3 DNA: TGCGCCAGCAGCCAATCCCATAGCGGGAGGGCCGTCTACGAGCAGTACTTC. The encoded protein is CASSQSHSGRAVYEQYF.

This clone has just a few counts. The CDR3 sequence is CASSSGFHEQYF. The CDR3 nucleotides read TGTGCCAGCAGTTCGGGGTTCCACGAGCAGTACTTC. V gene TRBV27 combines with J gene TRBJ2-7; possibly TRBD2 for D (5 bases). Germline V gives CDR1 MNHEY, CDR2 SMNVEV (reference sequence). This CDR3 region has 12 residues. Trimming stripped 4 bases from V and 5 bases from J, with 9 bases between.

The V gene is TRBV6-5, the J gene TRBJ1-2; possibly TRBD1 for D (6 bases). Germline V gene sequence: CDR1 MNHEY, CDR2 SVGAGI. There are 15 residues in the CDR3. The V end was cut by 0 bases, the J end by 2 bases, with 10 bases between. CDR3 region: CASSYSSGANYGYTF. The CDR3 coding sequence is TGTGCCAGCAGTTACTCTTCAGGGGCGAACTATGGCTACACCTTC.